This is a list of T cell receptor beta chains from one sample in a study of T cells in Graves' hyperthyroidism and ophthalmopathy. Using its own MiXCR run on the multiplex PCR reads, TCRdb lists one record per CDR3 protein. The sample includes approximately 600,000 distinct CDR3 sequences, around 21% of them seen just once. The source material was blood. These receptors originate from a young man with Graves' ophthalmopathy. Each CDR3 is given with its conserved first and last residue. D genes are given only for firm matches. A clone size is listed for some rows: how often the clone was seen (once, few, many), or a class if it is expanded.

.,TRBV25-1,.,TRBJ2-3,CASSVRADSTDTQYF,TGTGCCAGCAGTGTCAGGGCAGATAGCACAGATACGCAGTATTTT
.,TRBV28,.,TRBJ2-7,CASSIGIRGLDYEQYF,TGTGCCAGCAGTATAGGAATCAGGGGCCTGGATTACGAGCAGTACTTC
.,TRBV6-1,.,TRBJ1-6,CASSTGPRPPLHF,TGTGCCAGCAGTACCGGACCCAGGCCACCCCTCCACTTT
.,TRBV19,.,TRBJ2-7,CASSIGQLAYEQYF,TGTGCCAGTAGTATTGGACAACTTGCCTACGAGCAGTACTTC
.,TRBV30,.,TRBJ2-3,CARQGMGADTQYF,TGTGCCCGGCAAGGTATGGGGGCAGATACGCAGTATTTT
many,TRBV12-3/TRBV12-4,.,TRBJ1-4,CASSLKRSLDGKLFF,TGTGCCAGCAGTTTAAAGAGGAGTCTCGACGGAAAACTGTTTTTT
.,TRBV7-9,TRBD1,TRBJ2-1,CASSSGQGPGVEQFF,TGTGCCAGCAGCTCTGGACAGGGCCCGGGGGTTGAGCAGTTCTTC
few,TRBV24-1,.,TRBJ2-7,CATSDSQLYEQYF,TGTGCCACCAGTGATTCTCAGCTTTACGAGCAGTACTTC
.,TRBV7-8,TRBD2,TRBJ2-2,CASRDGGERAGELFF,TGTGCCAGCCGGGATGGGGGGGAACGGGCCGGGGAGCTGTTTTTT
many,TRBV6-2/TRBV6-3,TRBD2,TRBJ2-7,CASSYPGGTYEQYF,TGTGCCAGCAGTTACCCGGGAGGAACCTACGAGCAGTACTTC
few,TRBV2,TRBD2,TRBJ2-7,CASSGTRSDEQYF,TGTGCCAGCTCCGGGACTAGAAGTGACGAGCAGTACTTC
few,TRBV4-1,.,TRBJ2-3,CASSQVGAPITDTQYF,TGCGCCAGCAGCCAAGTGGGGGCTCCGATCACAGATACGCAGTATTTT
few,TRBV28,.,TRBJ2-1,CASYPLGAAKSSYNEQFF,TGTGCCAGCTATCCCCTTGGGGCAGCCAAATCCTCCTACAATGAGCAGTTCTTC
many,TRBV7-8,.,TRBJ1-1,CASRDPMNTEAFF,TGTGCCAGCAGAGATCCAATGAACACTGAAGCTTTCTTT
many,TRBV29-1,.,TRBJ1-1,CSVVPRNTEAFF,TGCAGCGTTGTTCCCCGGAACACTGAAGCTTTCTTT
.,TRBV28,.,TRBJ2-2,CASSVRANTGELFF,TGTGCCAGCAGTGTTAGAGCGAACACCGGGGAGCTGTTTTTT
.,TRBV5-8,TRBD1,TRBJ1-5,CASSQNPGTGRNQPQHF,TGTGCCAGCAGCCAAAACCCCGGGACAGGGCGCAATCAGCCCCAGCATTTT
.,TRBV4-1,.,TRBJ2-5,CASSQGSGLYF,TGCGCCAGCAGCCAAGGATCAGGGTTGTACTTC
.,TRBV18,TRBD1,TRBJ1-1,CASSPEQGDTEAFF,TGTGCCAGCTCACCGGAACAGGGGGACACTGAAGCTTTCTTT
few,TRBV10-3,.,TRBJ1-5,CATFDGPGQPQHF,TGTGCCACCTTCGACGGGCCGGGTCAGCCCCAGCATTTT
.,TRBV5-1,.,TRBJ2-2,CASSLQGLDTGELFF,TGCGCCAGCAGCTTGCAGGGGTTGGACACCGGGGAGCTGTTTTTT
few,TRBV5-1,.,TRBJ2-7,CASSLEGPGGGGEQYF,TGCGCCAGCAGCTTGGAGGGGCCAGGGGGCGGGGGCGAGCAGTACTTC
.,TRBV6-1,.,TRBJ2-1,CASSTQPDEQFF,TGTGCCAGCAGTACCCAGCCGGATGAGCAGTTCTTC
.,TRBV24-1,.,TRBJ1-2,CATRSTWGRNGYTF,TGTGCCACCAGATCCACTTGGGGGCGTAATGGCTACACCTTC
.,TRBV20-1,.,TRBJ1-1,CSATTVNTEAFF,TGCAGTGCTACCACGGTGAACACTGAAGCTTTCTTT
many,TRBV2,.,TRBJ2-7,CASITGIYEQYF,TGTGCCAGCATTACAGGAATCTACGAGCAGTACTTC
.,TRBV12-5,.,TRBJ2-3,CASGLYPGPNTQYF,TGTGCTAGTGGTTTGTACCCGGGACCAAATACGCAGTATTTT
many,TRBV7-2,TRBD1,TRBJ2-2,CASSLATGGGTGELFF,TGTGCCAGCAGCTTAGCGACAGGGGGCGGGACCGGGGAGCTGTTTTTT
.,TRBV12-3/TRBV12-4,TRBD2,TRBJ2-3,CASSMAGVIDTQYF,TGTGCCAGCAGTATGGCGGGAGTTATAGATACGCAGTATTTT
few,TRBV7-3,TRBD2,TRBJ2-3,CASSPQAGGRADTQYF,TGTGCCAGCAGCCCTCAAGCGGGAGGTCGGGCAGATACGCAGTATTTT
.,TRBV24-1,TRBD1,TRBJ1-5,CATAGPGQTNQPQHF,TGTGCCACCGCAGGGCCGGGACAGACCAATCAGCCCCAGCATTTT
few,TRBV10-3,TRBD2,TRBJ2-1,CAISVTGTGGLAGGLRSYNEQFF,TGTGCCATCAGTGTTACCGGGACAGGTGGACTAGCGGGAGGCCTTCGCTCCTACAATGAGCAGTTCTTC
.,TRBV20-1,.,TRBJ2-1,CSPNGVAGFYNEQFF,TGCAGTCCCAACGGCGTGGCGGGATTCTACAATGAGCAGTTCTTC